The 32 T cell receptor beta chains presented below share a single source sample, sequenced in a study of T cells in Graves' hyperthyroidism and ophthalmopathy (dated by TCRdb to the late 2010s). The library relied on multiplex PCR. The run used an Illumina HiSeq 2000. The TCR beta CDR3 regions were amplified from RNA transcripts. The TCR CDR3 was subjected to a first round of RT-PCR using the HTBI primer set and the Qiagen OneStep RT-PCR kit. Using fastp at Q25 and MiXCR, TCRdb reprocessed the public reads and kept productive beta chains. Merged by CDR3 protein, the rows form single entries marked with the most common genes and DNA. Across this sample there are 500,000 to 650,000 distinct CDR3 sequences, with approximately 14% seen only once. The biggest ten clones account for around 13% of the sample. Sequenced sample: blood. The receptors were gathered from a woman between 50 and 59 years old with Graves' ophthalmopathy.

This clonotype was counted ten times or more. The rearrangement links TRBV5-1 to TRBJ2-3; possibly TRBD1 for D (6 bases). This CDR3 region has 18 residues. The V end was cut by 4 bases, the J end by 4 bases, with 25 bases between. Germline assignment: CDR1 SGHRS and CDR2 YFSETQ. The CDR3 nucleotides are TGCGCCAGCAGCGCTAACCCTAGGGGAACAGGGACCGCAGATACGCAGTATTTT. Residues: CASSANPRGTGTADTQYF.

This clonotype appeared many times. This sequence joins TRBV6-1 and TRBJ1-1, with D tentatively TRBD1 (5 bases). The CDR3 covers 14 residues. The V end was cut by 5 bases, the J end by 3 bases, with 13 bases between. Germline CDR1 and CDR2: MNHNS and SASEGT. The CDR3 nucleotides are TGTGCCAGCAGTTCCATTGACAGATACACTGAAGCTTTCTTT. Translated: CASSSIDRYTEAFF.

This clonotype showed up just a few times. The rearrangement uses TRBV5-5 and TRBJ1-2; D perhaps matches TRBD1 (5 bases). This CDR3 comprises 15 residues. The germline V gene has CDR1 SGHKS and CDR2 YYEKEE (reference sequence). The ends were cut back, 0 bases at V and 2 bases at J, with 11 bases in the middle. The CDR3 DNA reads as TGTGCCAGCAGCTTGGATTGGGGGTTAAACTATGGCTACACCTTC. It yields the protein CASSLDWGLNYGYTF.

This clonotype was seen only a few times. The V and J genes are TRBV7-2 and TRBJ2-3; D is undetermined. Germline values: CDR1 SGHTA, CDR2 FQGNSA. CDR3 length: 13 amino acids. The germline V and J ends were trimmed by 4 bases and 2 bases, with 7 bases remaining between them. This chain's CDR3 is CASSSMFTDTQYF. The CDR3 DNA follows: TGTGCCAGCAGCTCGATGTTCACAGATACGCAGTATTTT.

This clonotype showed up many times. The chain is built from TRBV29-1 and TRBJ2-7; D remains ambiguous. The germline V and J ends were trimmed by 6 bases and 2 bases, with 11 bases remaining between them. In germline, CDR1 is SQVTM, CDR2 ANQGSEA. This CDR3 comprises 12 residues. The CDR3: CSVSGDAYEQYF. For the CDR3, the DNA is TGCAGCGTATCAGGTGACGCCTACGAGCAGTACTTC.

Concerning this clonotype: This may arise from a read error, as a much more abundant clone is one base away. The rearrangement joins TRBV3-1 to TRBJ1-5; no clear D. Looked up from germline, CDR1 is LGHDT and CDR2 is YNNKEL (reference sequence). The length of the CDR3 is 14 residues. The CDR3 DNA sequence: TGTACCAGCAGCCACACGGAAGGGAATCAGCCCCAGCATTTT. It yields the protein CTSSHTEGNQPQHF.

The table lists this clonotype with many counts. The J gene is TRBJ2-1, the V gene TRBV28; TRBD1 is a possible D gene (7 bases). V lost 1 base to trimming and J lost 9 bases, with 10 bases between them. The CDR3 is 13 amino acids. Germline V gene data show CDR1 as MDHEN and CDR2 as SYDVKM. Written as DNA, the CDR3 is TGTGCCAGCAGTTTATCAGGGGGGCCTGAGCAGTTCTTC. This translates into CASSLSGGPEQFF.

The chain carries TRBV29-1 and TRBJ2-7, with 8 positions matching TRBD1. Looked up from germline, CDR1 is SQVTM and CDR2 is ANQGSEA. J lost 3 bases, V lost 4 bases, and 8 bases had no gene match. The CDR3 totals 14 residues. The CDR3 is CSVVGSGGLYEQYF. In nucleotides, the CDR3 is TGCAGCGTTGTGGGGTCAGGGGGCCTCTACGAGCAGTACTTC.

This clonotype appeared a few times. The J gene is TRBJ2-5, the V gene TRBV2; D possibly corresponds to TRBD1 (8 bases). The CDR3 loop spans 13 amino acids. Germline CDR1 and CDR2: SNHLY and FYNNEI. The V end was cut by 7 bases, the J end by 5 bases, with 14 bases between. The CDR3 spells CASKIQGGETQYF. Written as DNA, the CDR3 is TGTGCCAGCAAAATACAGGGGGGGGAGACCCAGTACTTC.

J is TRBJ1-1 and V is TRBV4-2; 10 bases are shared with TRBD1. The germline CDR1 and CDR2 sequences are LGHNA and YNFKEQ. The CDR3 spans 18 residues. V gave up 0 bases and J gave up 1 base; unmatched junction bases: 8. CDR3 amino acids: CASSQDGGTGAGNTEAFF. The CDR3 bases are TGTGCCAGCAGCCAAGACGGAGGGACAGGGGCGGGGAACACTGAAGCTTTCTTT.

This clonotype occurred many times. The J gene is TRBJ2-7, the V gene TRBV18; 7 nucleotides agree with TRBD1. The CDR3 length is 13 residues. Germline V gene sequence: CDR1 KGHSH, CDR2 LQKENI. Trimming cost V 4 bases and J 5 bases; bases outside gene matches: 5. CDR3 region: CASSLKQGNEQYF. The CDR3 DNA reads TGTGCCAGCTCACTTAAACAGGGGAACGAGCAGTACTTC.

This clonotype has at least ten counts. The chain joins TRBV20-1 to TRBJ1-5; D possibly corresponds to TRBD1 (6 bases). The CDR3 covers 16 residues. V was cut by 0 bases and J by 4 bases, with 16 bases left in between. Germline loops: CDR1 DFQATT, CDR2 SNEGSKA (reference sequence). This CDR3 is CSARDWTVSGNQPQHF. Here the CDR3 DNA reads TGCAGTGCTAGAGATTGGACAGTAAGCGGGAATCAGCCCCAGCATTTT.

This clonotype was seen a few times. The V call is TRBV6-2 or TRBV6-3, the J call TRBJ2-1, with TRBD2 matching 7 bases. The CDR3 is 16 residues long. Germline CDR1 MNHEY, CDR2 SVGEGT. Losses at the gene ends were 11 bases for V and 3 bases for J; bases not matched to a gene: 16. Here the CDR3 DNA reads TGTGCCGCCTCTCCCGCGGGAGTCGGCTTCTACAATGAGCAGTTCTTC. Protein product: CAASPAGVGFYNEQFF.

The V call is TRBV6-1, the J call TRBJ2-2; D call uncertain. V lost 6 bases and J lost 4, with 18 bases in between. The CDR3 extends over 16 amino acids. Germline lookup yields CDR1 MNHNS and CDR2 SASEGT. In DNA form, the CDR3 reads TGTGCCAGCAGCCCGGAAGGCATTTCCCTCACCGGGGAGCTGTTTTTT. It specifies CASSPEGISLTGELFF.

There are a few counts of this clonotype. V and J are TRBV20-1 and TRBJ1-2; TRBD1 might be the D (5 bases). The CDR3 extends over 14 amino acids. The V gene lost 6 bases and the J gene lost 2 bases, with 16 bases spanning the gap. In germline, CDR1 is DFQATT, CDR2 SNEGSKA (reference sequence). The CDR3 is CSASRRDGNYGYTF. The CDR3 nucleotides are TGCAGTGCCTCGAGAAGGGACGGCAACTATGGCTACACCTTC.

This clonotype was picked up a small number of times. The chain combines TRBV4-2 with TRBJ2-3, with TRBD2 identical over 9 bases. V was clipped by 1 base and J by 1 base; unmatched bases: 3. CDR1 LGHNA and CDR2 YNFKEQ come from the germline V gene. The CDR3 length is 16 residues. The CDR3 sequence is CASSQVSGRRTDTQYF. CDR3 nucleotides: TGTGCCAGCAGCCAAGTAAGCGGGAGGCGCACAGATACGCAGTATTTT.

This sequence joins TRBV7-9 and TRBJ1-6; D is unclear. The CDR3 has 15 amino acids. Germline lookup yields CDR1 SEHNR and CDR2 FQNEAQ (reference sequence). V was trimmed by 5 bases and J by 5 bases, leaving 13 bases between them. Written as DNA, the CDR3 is TGTGCCAGCAGCCCTATCCTCTCGGATAATTCACCCCTCCACTTT. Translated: CASSPILSDNSPLHF.

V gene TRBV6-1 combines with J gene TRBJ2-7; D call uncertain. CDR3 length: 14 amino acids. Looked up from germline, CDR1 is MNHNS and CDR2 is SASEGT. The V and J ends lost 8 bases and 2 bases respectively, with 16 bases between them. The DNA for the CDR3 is TGTGCCAGCTCTAAAATGCTGGACGCCTACGAGCAGTACTTC. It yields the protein CASSKMLDAYEQYF.

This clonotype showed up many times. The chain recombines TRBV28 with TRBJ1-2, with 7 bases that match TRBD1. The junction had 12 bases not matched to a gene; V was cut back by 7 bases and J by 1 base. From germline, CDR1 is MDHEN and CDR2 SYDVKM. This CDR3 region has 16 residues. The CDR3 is CASTSRDSRRNYGYTF. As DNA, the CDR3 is TGTGCCAGCACCTCGCGGGACAGCCGACGTAACTATGGCTACACCTTC.

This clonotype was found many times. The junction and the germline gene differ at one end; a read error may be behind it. The CDR3 DNA reads TGCAGTGCCAGAGGGCAGGGGGGTATCTCCTACGAGCAGTACTTC. Translated: CSARGQGGISYEQYF. The genes are TRBV20-1 and TRBJ2-7; maybe TRBD1 (7 bases). Germline lookup yields CDR1 DFQATT and CDR2 SNEGSKA (reference sequence). There are 15 residues in the CDR3.

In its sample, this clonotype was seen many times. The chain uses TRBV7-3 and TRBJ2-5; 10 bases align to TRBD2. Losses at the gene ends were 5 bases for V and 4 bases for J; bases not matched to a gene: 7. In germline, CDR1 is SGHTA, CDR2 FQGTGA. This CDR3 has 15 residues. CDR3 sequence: CASSQAGGERETQYF. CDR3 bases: TGTGCCAGCAGCCAAGCGGGAGGGGAGCGAGAGACCCAGTACTTC.

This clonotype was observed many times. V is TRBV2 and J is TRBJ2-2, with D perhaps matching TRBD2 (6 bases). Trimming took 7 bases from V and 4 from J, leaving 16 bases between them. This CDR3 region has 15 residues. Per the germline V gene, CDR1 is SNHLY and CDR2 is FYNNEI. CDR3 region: CASTLAPEGTGELFF. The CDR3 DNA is TGTGCCAGCACCCTAGCGCCAGAGGGCACCGGGGAGCTGTTTTTT.

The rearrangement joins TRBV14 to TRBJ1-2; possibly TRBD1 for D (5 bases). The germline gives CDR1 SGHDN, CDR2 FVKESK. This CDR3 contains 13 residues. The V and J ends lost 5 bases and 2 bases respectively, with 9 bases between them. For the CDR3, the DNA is TGTGCCAGCAGCGACAGACAGAACTATGGCTACACCTTC. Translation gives CASSDRQNYGYTF.

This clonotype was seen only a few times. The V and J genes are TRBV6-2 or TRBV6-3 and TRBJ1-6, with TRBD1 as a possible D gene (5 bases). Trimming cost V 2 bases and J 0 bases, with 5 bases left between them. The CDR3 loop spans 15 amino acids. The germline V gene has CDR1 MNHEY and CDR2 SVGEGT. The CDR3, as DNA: TGTGCCAGCAGTTACCAGGGCTCCTATAATTCACCCCTCCACTTT. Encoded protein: CASSYQGSYNSPLHF.

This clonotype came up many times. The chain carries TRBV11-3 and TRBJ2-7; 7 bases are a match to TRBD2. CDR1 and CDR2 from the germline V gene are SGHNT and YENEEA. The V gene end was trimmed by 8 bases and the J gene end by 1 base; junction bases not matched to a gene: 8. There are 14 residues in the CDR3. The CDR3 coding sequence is TGTGCCAGCGACACCGGGAGGAATTCCTACGAGCAGTACTTC. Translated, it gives CASDTGRNSYEQYF.

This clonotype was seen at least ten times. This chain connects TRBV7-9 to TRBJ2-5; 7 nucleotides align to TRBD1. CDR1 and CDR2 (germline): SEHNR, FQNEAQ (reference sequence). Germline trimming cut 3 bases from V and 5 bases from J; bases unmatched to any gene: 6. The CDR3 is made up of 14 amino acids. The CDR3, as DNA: TGTGCCAGCAGCTTTCAGACAGGGCGCGAGACCCAGTACTTC. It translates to CASSFQTGRETQYF.

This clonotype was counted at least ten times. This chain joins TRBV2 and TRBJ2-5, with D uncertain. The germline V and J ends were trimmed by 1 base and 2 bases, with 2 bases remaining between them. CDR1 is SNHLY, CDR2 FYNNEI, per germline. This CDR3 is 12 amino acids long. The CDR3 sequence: CASSEVQETQYF. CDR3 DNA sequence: TGTGCCAGCAGTGAAGTACAAGAGACCCAGTACTTC.

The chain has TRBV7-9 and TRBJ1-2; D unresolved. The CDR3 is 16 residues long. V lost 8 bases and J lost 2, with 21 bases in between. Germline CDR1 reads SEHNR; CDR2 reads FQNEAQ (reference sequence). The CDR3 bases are TGTGCCAGCGGCATAAGGACGTCCGTCCTAAACTATGGCTACACCTTC. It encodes CASGIRTSVLNYGYTF.

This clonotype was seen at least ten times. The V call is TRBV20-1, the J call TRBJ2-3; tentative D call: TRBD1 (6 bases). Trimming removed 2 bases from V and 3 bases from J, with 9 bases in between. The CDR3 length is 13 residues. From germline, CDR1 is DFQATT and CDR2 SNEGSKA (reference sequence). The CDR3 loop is CSARRQGTDTQYF. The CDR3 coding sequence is TGCAGTGCTAGAAGGCAGGGGACAGATACGCAGTATTTT.

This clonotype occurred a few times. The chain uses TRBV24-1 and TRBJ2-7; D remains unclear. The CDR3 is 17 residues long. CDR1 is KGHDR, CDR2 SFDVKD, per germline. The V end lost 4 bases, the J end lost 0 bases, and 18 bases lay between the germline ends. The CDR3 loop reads CATSDPAAPGNSYEQYF. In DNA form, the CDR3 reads TGTGCCACCAGTGACCCCGCCGCGCCTGGGAACTCCTACGAGCAGTACTTC.

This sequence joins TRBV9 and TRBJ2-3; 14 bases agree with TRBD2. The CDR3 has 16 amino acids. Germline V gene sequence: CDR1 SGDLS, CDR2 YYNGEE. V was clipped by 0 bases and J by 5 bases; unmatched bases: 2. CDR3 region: CASSVAGTSGRDTQYF. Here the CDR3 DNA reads TGTGCCAGCAGCGTAGCGGGGACTAGCGGGAGAGATACGCAGTATTTT.

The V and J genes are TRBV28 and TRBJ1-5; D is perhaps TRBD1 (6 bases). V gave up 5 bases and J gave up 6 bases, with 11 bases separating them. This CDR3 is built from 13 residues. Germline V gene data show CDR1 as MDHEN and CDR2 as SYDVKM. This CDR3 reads CASSAGGGQPQHF. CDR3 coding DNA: TGTGCCAGCAGTGCCGGGGGCGGTCAGCCCCAGCATTTT.